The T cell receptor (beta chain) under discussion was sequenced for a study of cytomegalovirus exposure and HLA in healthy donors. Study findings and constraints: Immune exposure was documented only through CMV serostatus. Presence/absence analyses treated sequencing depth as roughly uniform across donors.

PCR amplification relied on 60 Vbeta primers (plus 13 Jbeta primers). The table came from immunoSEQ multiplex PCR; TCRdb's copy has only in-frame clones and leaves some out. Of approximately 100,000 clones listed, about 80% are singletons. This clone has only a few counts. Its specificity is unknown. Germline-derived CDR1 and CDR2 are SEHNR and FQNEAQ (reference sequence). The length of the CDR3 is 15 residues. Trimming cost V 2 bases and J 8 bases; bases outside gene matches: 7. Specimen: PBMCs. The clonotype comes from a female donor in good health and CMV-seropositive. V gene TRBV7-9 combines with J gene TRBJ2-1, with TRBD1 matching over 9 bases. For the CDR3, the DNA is TGTGCCAGCAGCTTATCCCGGGACAGGGCGGATGAGCAGTTCTTC. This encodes CASSLSRDRADEQFF.